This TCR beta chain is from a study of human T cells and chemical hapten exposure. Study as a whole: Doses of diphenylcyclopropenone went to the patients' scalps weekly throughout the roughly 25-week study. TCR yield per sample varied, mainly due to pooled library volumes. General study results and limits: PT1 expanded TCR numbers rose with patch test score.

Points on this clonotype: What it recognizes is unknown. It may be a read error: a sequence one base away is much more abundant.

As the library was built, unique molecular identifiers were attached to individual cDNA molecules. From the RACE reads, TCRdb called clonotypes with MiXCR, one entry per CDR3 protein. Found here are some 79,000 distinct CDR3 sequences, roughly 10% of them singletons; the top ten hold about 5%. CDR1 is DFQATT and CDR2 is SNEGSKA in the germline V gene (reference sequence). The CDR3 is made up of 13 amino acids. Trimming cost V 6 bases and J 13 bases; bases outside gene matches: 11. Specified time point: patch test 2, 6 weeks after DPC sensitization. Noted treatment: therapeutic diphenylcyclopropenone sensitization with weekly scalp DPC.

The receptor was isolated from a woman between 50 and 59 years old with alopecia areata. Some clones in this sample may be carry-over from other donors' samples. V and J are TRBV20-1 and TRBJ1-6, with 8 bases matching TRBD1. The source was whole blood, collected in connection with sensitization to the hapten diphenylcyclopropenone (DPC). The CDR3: CSATWTGIAPLHF. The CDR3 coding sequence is TGCAGTGCAACCTGGACAGGGATAGCGCCCCTCCACTTT.